Shown below are 23 T cell receptor beta chains from a single sample sequenced in a study of T cell changes during pregnancy in multiple sclerosis. Sequencing was performed with immunoSEQ multiplex PCR; in TCRdb, only in-frame clones are kept and a portion is missing. The sample records under 80,000 clones, roughly nine tenths being singletons. Material: peripheral blood, obtained in the second trimester of pregnancy. These receptors were taken from a female donor with multiple sclerosis, enrolled in a pregnancy study.

The CDR3, as DNA: TGTGCCAGCAGCTTAGAGAGCAGGCTGCTGTACTTC. Translated: CASSLESRLLYF. This sequence joins TRBV7-2 and TRBJ2-7, with D unclear. V lost 1 base and J lost 12, with 13 bases in between. Germline lookup yields CDR1 SGHTA and CDR2 FQGNSA. The CDR3 is 12 amino acids.

There are a few counts of this clone. The chain combines TRBV10-2 with TRBJ1-1; D perhaps matches TRBD1 (6 bases). The V gene's germline CDR1 is WSHSY and CDR2 SAAADI. This CDR3 spans 14 amino acids. Trimming removed 5 bases from V and 3 bases from J, with 13 bases in between. The CDR3 nucleotides are TGCGCCAGCAGTCCTACAGGGTTGGACACTGAAGCTTTCTTT. It translates to CASSPTGLDTEAFF.

The chain couples TRBV27 to TRBJ1-1, with TRBD1 matching over 9 bases. J lost 0 bases, V lost 6 bases, and 11 bases had no gene match. CDR3 length: 17 amino acids. Germline V gene sequence: CDR1 MNHEY, CDR2 SMNVEV (reference sequence). The CDR3 loop reads CASSPGTGRSMNTEAFF. The CDR3 bases are TGTGCCAGCAGCCCCGGGACAGGGCGGTCGATGAACACTGAAGCTTTCTTT.

The V and J genes are TRBV21-1 and TRBJ2-5; TRBD1, as called in the table, went unchecked against the DNA. TRBV21-1 is reported as a pseudogene. The CDR3 runs 17 residues. The CDR3 DNA reads TGTGCCAGCAGTCTCACCGGGACAGGGGGAGGCGAAGAGACCCAGTACTTC. Its protein is CASSLTGTGGGEETQYF.

This clone has a single count. The chain has TRBV15 and TRBJ2-5; 10 nucleotides align to TRBD2. Germline-derived CDR1 and CDR2 are LNHNV and YYDKDF (reference sequence). CDR3 length: 17 residues. Trimming at V came to 0 bases and at J to 2 bases, leaving 6 bases not matched to a gene. The CDR3 reads CATSRDRTSGLQETQYF. The CDR3 coding sequence is TGTGCCACCAGCAGAGATCGGACTAGCGGCTTGCAAGAGACCCAGTACTTC.

In this sample, this clone turned up a few times. The rearrangement joins TRBV2 to TRBJ1-1, with 8 bases fitting TRBD1. Trimming cost V 5 bases and J 4 bases; bases outside gene matches: 9. Germline lookup yields CDR1 SNHLY and CDR2 FYNNEI. This CDR3 region has 15 residues. For the CDR3, the DNA is TGTGCCAGCAGTAAATGGACAGGGATTGGCACTGAAGCTTTCTTT. It encodes CASSKWTGIGTEAFF.

The chain is built from TRBV18 and TRBJ2-7, with D possibly being TRBD1 (5 bases). V was cut by 0 bases and J by 3 bases, with 12 bases left in between. Germline CDR1 and CDR2: KGHSH and LQKENI. The CDR3 runs 15 residues. CDR3 residues: CASSPPDTGRYEQYF. DNA of the CDR3: TGTGCCAGCTCACCACCCGACACAGGCCGCTACGAGCAGTACTTC.

This sequence joins TRBV5-1 and TRBJ1-5, with a weak D call TRBD1 (5 bases). This CDR3 region has 13 residues. Germline loops: CDR1 SGHRS, CDR2 YFSETQ. The V end was cut by 4 bases, the J end by 6 bases, with 11 bases between. CDR3 DNA sequence: TGCGCCAGCAGCCCTGGGGGGGGTCAGCCCCAGCATTTT. Translation gives CASSPGGGQPQHF.

The V call is TRBV9, the J call TRBJ1-5; 11 bases are shared with TRBD1. This CDR3 is built from 15 residues. Germline V gene data show CDR1 as SGDLS and CDR2 as YYNGEE. The ends lost 2 bases at V and 4 bases at J; junction bases unmatched: 2. The CDR3 nucleotides read TGTGCCAGCAGCGTCGGGACAGGGGGGAATCAGCCCCAGCATTTT. Translated, it gives CASSVGTGGNQPQHF.

The chain combines TRBV10-3 with TRBJ1-1, with TRBD1 as a possible D gene (6 bases). The length of the CDR3 is 15 residues. With 3 bases removed from V and 6 bases from J, the gap between germline ends came to 17 bases. From germline, CDR1 is ENHRY and CDR2 SYGVKD. CDR3: CAISEQGKGSPEAFF. DNA for the CDR3: TGTGCCATCAGTGAACAGGGTAAGGGGAGTCCTGAAGCTTTCTTT.

The rearrangement joins TRBV11-2 to TRBJ2-1; weak D call: TRBD2 (5 bases). This CDR3 region has 13 residues. CDR1 SGHAT and CDR2 FQNNGV come from the germline V gene. The V and J ends lost 0 bases and 9 bases respectively, with 9 bases between them. The DNA of the CDR3 is TGTGCCAGCAGCTTAGATCGCGGAGGTGAGCAGTTCTTC. This codes for CASSLDRGGEQFF.

The genes are TRBV5-1 and TRBJ2-1; 11 nucleotides line up with TRBD2. This CDR3 is built from 15 residues. Germline V lookup: CDR1 SGHRS, CDR2 YFSETQ. V trimming: 0 bases; J trimming: 10 bases; junction bases outside the gene matches: 6. CDR3: CASSLATSGSEEQFF. The CDR3 DNA follows: TGCGCCAGCAGCTTGGCTACTAGCGGGAGTGAAGAGCAGTTCTTC.

This clone showed up just once. The CDR3 region is CASSRQGGTDTQYF. In DNA form, the CDR3 reads TGTGCCAGCAGCCGACAGGGAGGCACAGATACGCAGTATTTT. V usage is TRBV7-3 and J usage is TRBJ2-3; TRBD1 aligns across 7 bases. With 5 bases clipped from V and 1 base from J, the junction kept 3 bases outside the gene matches. In germline, CDR1 is SGHTA, CDR2 FQGTGA. This CDR3 has 14 residues.

The rearrangement joins TRBV4-3 to TRBJ1-4; tentatively, D is TRBD1 (5 bases). The ends were cut back, 0 bases at V and 0 bases at J, with 11 bases in the middle. Per germline, CDR1 LGHNA and CDR2 YSLEER. CDR3 length equals 17 residues. In nucleotides, the CDR3 is TGCGCCAGCAGCCAAGATGTATGGACAACAACTAATGAAAAACTGTTTTTT. Encoded protein: CASSQDVWTTTNEKLFF.

The J gene is TRBJ2-7, the V gene TRBV28; 7 bases align to TRBD1. J lost 2 bases, V lost 8 bases, and 3 bases had no gene match. Germline CDR1 reads MDHEN; CDR2 reads SYDVKM. The CDR3 totals 12 residues. The CDR3 loop reads CASQGQAYEQYF. The DNA of the CDR3 is TGTGCCAGCCAAGGACAGGCCTACGAGCAGTACTTC. The full variable domain, completed using reference TRBV28 and TRBJ2-7, is DVKVTQSSRYLVKRTGEKVFLECVQDMDHENMFWYRQDPGLGLRLIYFSYDVKMKEKGDIPEGYSVSREKKERFSLILESASTNQTSMYLCASQGQAYEQYFGPGTRLTVT.

The chain uses TRBV29-1 and TRBJ2-7, with D tentatively TRBD1 (5 bases). Trimming left V 2 bases short and J 3 bases short, with 8 bases between. This CDR3 spans 12 amino acids. Per germline, CDR1 SQVTM and CDR2 ANQGSEA. The CDR3 is CSVEIRDYEQYF. CDR3 nucleotide sequence: TGCAGCGTTGAAATCAGGGACTACGAGCAGTACTTC.

V and J are TRBV7-8 and TRBJ2-1, with TRBD1 as a possible D gene (7 bases). Germline CDR1 reads SGHVS; CDR2 reads FQNEAQ. Trimming stripped 5 bases from V and 5 bases from J, with 16 bases between. This CDR3 is built from 15 residues. The CDR3 DNA is TGTGCCAGCAGCCCCCGGAGGGGGCCCAACAATGAGCAGTTCTTC. Amino acid sequence: CASSPRRGPNNEQFF.

Only one count was recorded for this clone. V usage is TRBV5-4 and J usage is TRBJ1-2; D is uncertain. Germline CDR1 reads SGHNT; CDR2 reads YYREEE (reference sequence). The CDR3 is made up of 14 amino acids. The ends were cut back, 4 bases at V and 0 bases at J, with 10 bases in the middle. CDR3 in DNA: TGTGCCAGCAGCCCATGGGCCCCTAACTATGGCTACACCTTC. Translation gives CASSPWAPNYGYTF.

The V call is TRBV7-2, the J call TRBJ2-7; D uncertain. This CDR3 spans 13 amino acids. Germline CDR1 SGHTA, CDR2 FQGNSA. Trimming removed 1 base from V and 4 bases from J, with 8 bases in between. In nucleotides, the CDR3 is TGTGCCAGCAGCTTAGTCGAGGCGTACGAGCAGTACTTC. Translated, it gives CASSLVEAYEQYF.

The rearrangement joins TRBV9 to TRBJ1-2, with D tentatively TRBD1 (6 bases). Deletions cut 0 bases from V and 8 bases from J, with 26 bases between. CDR3 length: 18 residues. CDR1 is SGDLS and CDR2 is YYNGEE in the germline V gene. The CDR3: CASSVVSGGGVGADGYTF. Here the CDR3 DNA reads TGTGCCAGCAGCGTAGTTTCAGGTGGGGGTGTGGGGGCTGACGGCTACACCTTC. The full variable domain, in which reference TRBV9 and TRBJ1-2 provide the parts outside the CDR3, is DSGVTQTPKHLITATGQRVTLRCSPRSGDLSVYWYQQSLDQGLQFLIQYYNGEERAKGNILERFSAQQFPDLHSELNLSSLELGDSALYFCASSVVSGGGVGADGYTFGSGTRLTVV.

This chain joins TRBV11-2 and TRBJ1-2; D not resolved. CDR3 size: 13 residues. Trimming removed 2 bases from V and 4 bases from J, with 8 bases in between. CDR1 is SGHAT and CDR2 is FQNNGV in the germline V gene. The CDR3 here is CASSLSRAYGYTF. CDR3 DNA: TGTGCCAGCAGCTTATCGCGGGCCTATGGCTACACCTTC. Based on the CDR3 plus reference TRBV11-2 and TRBJ1-2, the full variable domain is EAGVAQSPRYKIIEKRQSVAFWCNPISGHATLYWYQQILGQGPKLLIQFQNNGVVDDSQLPKDRFSAERLKGVDSTLKIQPAKLEDSAVYLCASSLSRAYGYTFGSGTRLTVV.

The DNA of the CDR3 is TGTGCCAGCAGGCCTAGCGGTAGCTCCTACGAGCAGTACTTC. Translation gives CASRPSGSSYEQYF. This chain joins TRBV27 and TRBJ2-7, with 7 bases aligning to TRBD2. Germline V gives CDR1 MNHEY, CDR2 SMNVEV (reference sequence). There are 14 residues in the CDR3. The junction had 5 bases not matched to a gene; V was cut back by 6 bases and J by 0 bases.

The chain links TRBV7-3 to TRBJ1-1, with 7 positions matching TRBD1. CDR1 and CDR2 from the germline V gene are SGHTA and FQGTGA. CDR3 length equals 16 residues. Trimming took 0 bases from V and 7 from J; bases not matched to a gene: 11. The CDR3 here is CASSLTGLGQAREAFF. DNA of the CDR3: TGTGCCAGCAGCTTAACCGGACTCGGACAGGCACGTGAAGCTTTCTTT.